A single sample gave rise to the 20 T cell receptor beta chains below, sequenced in a study of T cells after yellow fever vaccination. TCRdb called the 5' RACE reads again in MiXCR, with one record for every CDR3 protein. The table shows about 160,000 distinct CDR3 sequences, with around 7.3% occurring only once. The source material was CD4+ T cells sorted from PBMCs, sampled 5 to 6 days after the first yellow fever vaccination. These receptor sequences come from a man aged 18 to 29 who received the YFV17D yellow fever vaccine.

The CDR3 is CASSINSYGYTF. The DNA of the CDR3 is TGTGCCAGCAGTATAAACTCGTATGGCTACACCTTC. V and J are TRBV6-2 or TRBV6-3 and TRBJ1-2; D call uncertain. The germline CDR1 and CDR2 sequences are MNHEY and SVGEGT. Trimming removed 5 bases at V and 5 bases at J, with 9 bases between. The CDR3 runs 12 residues.

Details on this clonotype: This may come from a read error, since a much larger clone is one base off. The V call is TRBV5-1, the J call TRBJ2-5; 8 bases are a match to TRBD2. CDR1 is SGHRS and CDR2 is YFSETQ in the germline V gene. The V and J ends lost 2 bases and 7 bases, in that order; junction bases with no gene match: 7. This CDR3 region has 14 residues. CDR3 nucleotides: TGCGCCAGCAGCTTTCGCGGGGGGACGGGGACCCAGTACTTC. It codes for CASSFRGGTGTQYF. The whole variable domain, filled in from reference TRBV5-1 and TRBJ2-5, reads KAGVTQTPRYLIKTRGQQVTLSCSPISGHRSVSWYQQTPGQGLQFLFEYFSETQRNKGNFPGRFSGRQFSNSRSEMNVSTLELGDSALYLCASSFRGGTGTQYFGPGTRLLVL.

This clonotype was counted at least ten times. This chain joins TRBV5-1 and TRBJ2-5; D is unclear. Germline V gene lookup returns CDR1 SGHRS and CDR2 YFSETQ. The CDR3 runs to 14 residues. V dropped 4 bases and J dropped 2 bases, with 12 bases sitting between them. The CDR3 DNA is TGCGCCAGCAGCAGTCGACAAAGTCAAGAGACCCAGTACTTC. Translation: CASSSRQSQETQYF.

The genes are TRBV9 and TRBJ1-5; D possibly corresponds to TRBD1 (5 bases). Trimming stripped 2 bases from V and 3 bases from J, with 12 bases between. The CDR3 sequence is 15 residues long. The V gene's germline CDR1 is SGDLS and CDR2 YYNGEE. The CDR3 DNA sequence: TGTGCCAGCAGCGTTTTAGACAGTCCCAATCAGCCCCAGCATTTT. As protein: CASSVLDSPNQPQHF.

The table lists this clonotype with a few counts. The V and J genes are TRBV11-2 and TRBJ2-3; D might be TRBD2 (6 bases). The CDR3 is 16 residues long. In germline, CDR1 is SGHAT, CDR2 FQNNGV. With 3 bases removed from V and 3 bases from J, the gap between germline ends came to 16 bases. The CDR3 nucleotides are TGTGCCAGCAGCTTGCTAGCGACGAGCTATACAGATACGCAGTATTTT. Translation gives CASSLLATSYTDTQYF.

This clonotype was detected many times. The chain uses TRBV7-2 and TRBJ1-2; the D is unclear. CDR1 and CDR2 from the germline V gene are SGHTA and FQGNSA. The V and J ends lost 5 bases and 4 bases respectively, with 17 bases between them. CDR3 length equals 15 residues. The CDR3 loop is CASSREVLLTYGYTF. In nucleotides, the CDR3 is TGTGCCAGCAGCAGAGAGGTGCTCCTAACCTATGGCTACACCTTC.

This clonotype was observed at least ten times. The rearrangement uses TRBV12-3 or TRBV12-4 and TRBJ2-7, with a tentative D call TRBD1 (6 bases). V lost 8 bases and J lost 0, with 11 bases in between. The length of the CDR3 is 13 residues. DNA for the CDR3: TGTGCCAGCGGCCGGGACACCTCCTACGAGCAGTACTTC. Its translation is CASGRDTSYEQYF.

In its sample, this clonotype was seen many times. The DNA of the CDR3 is TGCGCCAGCAGCCAAGCGAGAATGGACGGACGTAACACAGATACGCAGTATTTT. This gives the protein CASSQARMDGRNTDTQYF. V gene TRBV4-3 combines with J gene TRBJ2-3, with D uncertain. Deletions cut 1 base from V and 2 bases from J, with 19 bases between. CDR3 length: 18 amino acids. From germline, CDR1 is LGHNA and CDR2 YSLEER.

This clonotype was detected ten times or more. V gene TRBV4-3 combines with J gene TRBJ1-5; weak D call: TRBD1 (5 bases). Trimming removed 0 bases from V and 7 bases from J, with 13 bases in between. The CDR3 is 15 amino acids. Germline V gene data show CDR1 as LGHNA and CDR2 as YSLEER. CDR3 protein: CASSQDPQGEQPQHF. CDR3 in DNA: TGCGCCAGCAGCCAAGATCCCCAGGGTGAACAGCCCCAGCATTTT.

This clonotype was seen at least ten times. This sequence joins TRBV18 and TRBJ2-3; TRBD1 aligns across 7 bases. Losses at the gene ends were 6 bases for V and 0 bases for J; bases not matched to a gene: 6. The length of the CDR3 is 15 residues. Germline CDR1 and CDR2: KGHSH and LQKENI. CDR3 loop: CASSPTGTSTDTQYF. The CDR3 DNA is TGTGCCAGCTCTCCGACAGGGACAAGCACAGATACGCAGTATTTT.

This clonotype was detected ten times or more. This sequence joins TRBV6-5 and TRBJ2-1, with a tentative D call TRBD1 (5 bases). The germline V gene encodes CDR1 MNHEY and CDR2 SVGAGI. V lost 0 bases to trimming and J lost 9 bases, with 12 bases between them. The CDR3 totals 14 residues. The CDR3 is CASSYSAGRSEQFF. The CDR3 DNA reads as TGTGCCAGCAGTTACTCGGCAGGGCGGAGTGAGCAGTTCTTC.

In this sample, this clonotype turned up many times. V is TRBV5-5 and J is TRBJ2-5, with D perhaps TRBD1 or TRBD2 (5 bases each). Germline V gives CDR1 SGHKS, CDR2 YYEKEE (reference sequence). V was clipped by 1 base and J by 1 base, with 11 bases between them. The CDR3 has 15 residues. CDR3 in amino acids: CASSLLGGSQETQYF. The CDR3 DNA reads TGTGCCAGCAGCTTGCTTGGGGGATCCCAAGAGACCCAGTACTTC.

This chain uses TRBV4-3 with TRBJ2-3; weak D call: TRBD2 (6 bases). The CDR3 contains 17 residues. V was cut by 1 base and J by 0 bases, with 14 bases left in between. CDR1 LGHNA and CDR2 YSLEER come from the germline V gene. CDR3 nucleotide sequence: TGCGCCAGCAGCCAAGCGGGCTCTAGCGCAAGCACAGATACGCAGTATTTT. Translating gives CASSQAGSSASTDTQYF.

This clonotype has only a few counts. The chain joins TRBV18 to TRBJ2-4; perhaps TRBD2 as D (7 bases). Germline values: CDR1 KGHSH, CDR2 LQKENI. This CDR3 comprises 13 residues. Trimming removed 11 bases at V and 7 bases at J, with 18 bases between. The CDR3 bases are TGTGCCTCGGGGGGCGGCAGCGGGAACATTCAGTACTTC. Amino acid sequence: CASGGGSGNIQYF.

The sample holds many counts of this clonotype. The CDR3 DNA follows: TGTGCCAGCAGCCGCTCGACTAGCGAGCAGTTCTTC. Translation: CASSRSTSEQFF. The chain uses TRBV7-2 and TRBJ2-1; TRBD2 matches at 7 bases. The CDR3 totals 12 residues. Germline assignment: CDR1 SGHTA and CDR2 FQGNSA. The J segment lost 10 bases and the V segment lost 5 bases, leaving 5 bases of the junction unmatched.

The J gene is TRBJ2-1, the V gene TRBV15, with 8 bases matching TRBD2. Per germline, CDR1 LNHNV and CDR2 YYDKDF (reference sequence). The CDR3 spans 17 residues. The ends lost 8 bases at V and 0 bases at J; junction bases unmatched: 12. The CDR3 nucleotides are TGTGCCACCTCAAGAGGCGGGGGGAAGAGCTCCTACAATGAGCAGTTCTTC. This sequence encodes CATSRGGGKSSYNEQFF. Complete variable domain (other parts from reference TRBV15 and TRBJ2-1): DAMVIQNPRYQVTQFGKPVTLSCSQTLNHNVMYWYQQKSSQAPKLLFHYYDKDFNNEADTPDNFQSRRPNTSFCFLDIRSPGLGDTAMYLCATSRGGGKSSYNEQFFGPGTRLTVL.

Many counts were recorded for this clonotype. The chain is built from TRBV24-1 and TRBJ2-1, with 9 bases fitting TRBD2. This CDR3 contains 16 residues. Trimming removed 4 bases from V and 4 bases from J; junction bases left unmatched: 7. The germline CDR1 and CDR2 sequences are KGHDR and SFDVKD. The CDR3 region has the DNA TGTGCCACCAGTGAGTCCGGGACTAGCATGTACAATGAGCAGTTCTTC. This gives the protein CATSESGTSMYNEQFF.

In its sample, this clonotype was seen many times. This chain joins TRBV5-1 and TRBJ1-1; 7 bases line up with TRBD1. Germline loops: CDR1 SGHRS, CDR2 YFSETQ. The CDR3 extends over 14 amino acids. V was clipped by 0 bases and J by 6 bases; unmatched bases: 5. The CDR3 DNA reads as TGCGCCAGCAGCTTGGGGGACAGCAGACCTGAAGCTTTCTTT. Protein sequence: CASSLGDSRPEAFF.

This clonotype was detected ten times or more. The genes are TRBV7-6 and TRBJ1-4; no firm D call. CDR3 length: 12 amino acids. V was pared by 1 base and J by 8 bases, with 5 bases between. Germline V gives CDR1 SGHVS, CDR2 FNYEAQ. As DNA, the CDR3 is TGTGCCAGCAGCTTAGGAAACGAAAAACTGTTTTTT. Residues: CASSLGNEKLFF.

A single count supports this clonotype. A read error is possible here, since a much larger clone lies one base away. The CDR3: CASSRRLAGVVHEQFF. CDR3 coding DNA: TGTGCCAGCAGCCGTAGACTAGCGGGGGTTGTGCATGAGCAGTTCTTC. This chain uses TRBV12-3 or TRBV12-4 with TRBJ2-1; the match to TRBD2 covers 12 bases. CDR3 length: 16 amino acids. The ends lost 6 bases at V and 8 bases at J; junction bases unmatched: 11.